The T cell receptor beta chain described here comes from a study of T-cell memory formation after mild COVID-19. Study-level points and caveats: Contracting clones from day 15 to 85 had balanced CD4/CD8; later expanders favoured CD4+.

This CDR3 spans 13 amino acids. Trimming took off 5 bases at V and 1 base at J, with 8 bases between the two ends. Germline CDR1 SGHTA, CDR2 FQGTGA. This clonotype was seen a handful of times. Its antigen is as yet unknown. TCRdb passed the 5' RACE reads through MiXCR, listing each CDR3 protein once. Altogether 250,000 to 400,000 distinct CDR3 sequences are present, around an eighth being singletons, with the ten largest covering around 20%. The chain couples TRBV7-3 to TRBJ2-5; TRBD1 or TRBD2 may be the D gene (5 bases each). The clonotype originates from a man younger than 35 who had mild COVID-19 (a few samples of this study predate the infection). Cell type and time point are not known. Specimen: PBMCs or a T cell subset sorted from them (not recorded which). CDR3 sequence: CASSAGAQETQYF. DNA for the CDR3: TGTGCCAGCAGCGCCGGGGCCCAAGAGACCCAGTACTTC.